Listed below are T cell receptor beta chains from one sample, sequenced in a study of blood T cell repertoires in COVID-19. Clones were sequenced by immunoSEQ multiplex PCR, and TCRdb holds only the in-frame ones, with some missing. The table records 110,000 to 150,000 clones, roughly 83% of them present only once. The source material was peripheral blood. The receptors shown here come from a woman of 80 years or more with acute or convalescent COVID-19. The CDR3 runs from the conserved cysteine through the conserved F or W. The D gene is left open where the match is weak. Size is omitted from some rows. Given values are once, few, many or a class for expanded clones.

size	D	V	J	DNA	CDR3
NA	NA	TRBV5-1	TRBJ2-2	TGCGCCAGCAGCGTCGGGGAAAACACCGGGGAGCTGTTTTTT	CASSVGENTGELFF
few	TRBD1	TRBV5-4	TRBJ1-6	TGTGCCAGCAGCAGGACAGGGCCGTTTAATTCACCCCTCCACTTT	CASSRTGPFNSPLHF
NA	NA	TRBV5-1	TRBJ2-2	TGCGCCAGCAGCTTGACGGGGGGCCAGGGCGGGGAGCTGTTTTTT	CASSLTGGQGGELFF
few	TRBD1	TRBV11-2	TRBJ1-3	TGTGCCAGCGGACAGGGGCTGTCTGGAAACACCATATATTTT	CASGQGLSGNTIYF
NA	TRBD1	TRBV6-5	TRBJ2-7	TGTGCCAGCATGGGACAGCTTCAGGGCAACGAGCAGTACTTC	CASMGQLQGNEQYF
NA	NA	TRBV18	TRBJ1-2	TGTGCCAGCACCGGGAACCTTAACTATGGCTACACCTTC	CASTGNLNYGYTF
NA	NA	TRBV10-1	TRBJ1-1	TGCGCCACCACTATGGGCGGACACCCTGGGCAGTCGAACACTGAAGCTTTCTTT	CATTMGGHPGQSNTEAFF
NA	NA	TRBV9	TRBJ1-4	TGTGCCAGCAGCCCCGAGGGGGCAACTAATGAAAAACTGTTTTTT	CASSPEGATNEKLFF
NA	TRBD2	TRBV2	TRBJ2-2	TGTGCCCGCCGGCTGCCCCCGGGCGGGGGGGCCAACACCGGGGAGCTGTTTTTT	CARRLPPGGGANTGELFF
once	TRBD1	TRBV4-3	TRBJ1-5	TGCGCCAGCGCCCAGGGGGCCGGGCAGCCCCAGCATTTT	CASAQGAGQPQHF
once	NA	TRBV6-2/TRBV6-3	TRBJ2-2	TGTGCCAGCAGTTCTCCCGGGAGATTCCTCGCGAACACCGGGGAGCTGTTTTTT	CASSSPGRFLANTGELFF
NA	NA	TRBV11-1	TRBJ1-1	TGTGCCAGCAGCAACGACAGCCCGGAAGCTTTCTTT	CASSNDSPEAFF
NA	TRBD1	TRBV6-5	TRBJ2-1	TGTGCCAGCAGTCCGGGACAGGCGGCTGGAAGTGAGCAGTTCTTC	CASSPGQAAGSEQFF
few	NA	TRBV19	TRBJ1-2	TGTGCCAGTAGTATCGCGACAGGCTATGGCTACACCTTC	CASSIATGYGYTF
NA	NA	TRBV5-1	TRBJ1-2	TGCGCCAGCAGTTCCGCGGGAGACTATGGCTACACCTTC	CASSSAGDYGYTF
NA	NA	TRBV3-1/TRBV3-2	TRBJ1-2	TGTGCCAGCAGCCAACGTAATTCGGGAAATGGCTACACCTTC	CASSQRNSGNGYTF
NA	NA	TRBV5-4	TRBJ1-2	TGTGCCAGCAGCTTGTCGGGACACAGTACTAAAGCTAACTATGGCTACACCTTC	CASSLSGHSTKANYGYTF
NA	TRBD1	TRBV18	TRBJ2-3	TGTGCCAGCTCACGGGGACAGACCAAAAGCACAGATACGCAGTATTTT	CASSRGQTKSTDTQYF
once	TRBD1	TRBV7-9	TRBJ1-1	TGTGCCAGCAGCTTAATGAAGACAGGGAGGAACACTGAAGCTTTCTTT	CASSLMKTGRNTEAFF
NA	TRBD1	TRBV18	TRBJ2-7	TGTGCCAGCTCGGACGCCGAGGGGGCATTTTACTACGAGCAGTACTTC	CASSDAEGAFYYEQYF
NA	NA	TRBV18	TRBJ1-1	TGTGCCAGCTCACCCCTACAGGCCCAGAACACTGAAGCTTTCTTT	CASSPLQAQNTEAFF
NA	TRBD1	TRBV5-6	TRBJ1-4	TGTGCCAGCAGCCTGGACAGGGAAGGTGAAAAACTGTTTTTT	CASSLDREGEKLFF
NA	TRBD2	TRBV6-6	TRBJ2-1	TGTGCCAGCAGTCGATCGTCGACTAGCGGAAACTACAATGAGCAGTTCTTC	CASSRSSTSGNYNEQFF
NA	NA	TRBV3-1/TRBV3-2	TRBJ2-5	TGTGCCAGCGGGGCTGAAGGGACTTCGAGGGAGACCCAGTACTTC	CASGAEGTSRETQYF
NA	TRBD1	TRBV10-3	TRBJ1-1	TGTGCCATCTCCCAGGGGGAGAGGACTGAAGCTTTCTTT	CAISQGERTEAFF
once	NA	TRBV10-3	TRBJ2-5	TGTGCCATCAGTGAGTCCGCGGGCGGCGGCTCAGGATGGACCCAGTACTTC	CAISESAGGGSGWTQYF
once	TRBD1	TRBV11-2	TRBJ2-3	TGTGCCAGCAGCAGCAGGGGGTCTGAGAAAGATACGCAGTATTTT	CASSSRGSEKDTQYF
once	NA	TRBV5-6	TRBJ1-1	TGTGCCAGCAGCCGGGGGGACGGGAGCACTGAAGCTTTCTTT	CASSRGDGSTEAFF
NA	TRBD1	TRBV4-2	TRBJ2-2	TGTGCCAGCAGCCAAGAAATAGTCGGGACAGGGAACACCGGGGAGCTGTTTTTT	CASSQEIVGTGNTGELFF
NA	NA	TRBV6-5	TRBJ1-2	TGTGCCAGCAGTCTCGGGGTGGGGAACAACTATGGCTACACCTTC	CASSLGVGNNYGYTF
NA	NA	TRBV12-3/TRBV12-4	TRBJ1-1	TGTGCCAGCAGACCCGACAGGAACACTGAAGCTTTCTTT	CASRPDRNTEAFF
NA	NA	TRBV29-1	TRBJ1-2	TGCAGCGTTGACGGCGGGTCTAGGTATGGCTACACCTTC	CSVDGGSRYGYTF
NA	NA	TRBV6-1	TRBJ1-1	TGTGCCAGCAGTGAACGATACAGCGAAGCTTTCTTT	CASSERYSEAFF
few	NA	TRBV24-1	TRBJ1-2	TGTGCCACCAGTGATTCCAAGAGCTATGGCTACACCTTC	CATSDSKSYGYTF
NA	NA	TRBV5-1	TRBJ2-2	TGCGCCAGCAGCCTCGACAGGAACACCGGGGAGCTGTTTTTT	CASSLDRNTGELFF
NA	NA	TRBV10-3	TRBJ1-1	TGTGCCATCAGGGGGGCTGGGCCGCCGGTTGAAGCTTTCTTT	CAIRGAGPPVEAFF
NA	NA	TRBV10-3	TRBJ1-5	TGTGCCATCAGTGGGGACATTAGCAATCAGCCCCAGCATTTT	CAISGDISNQPQHF
NA	NA	TRBV18	TRBJ1-1	TGTGCCAGCTCACCACTACAGGGCGGCACTGAAGCTTTCTTT	CASSPLQGGTEAFF
NA	NA	TRBV5-1	TRBJ1-3	TGCGCCAGCAGCCTATCAGACAGCTCTGGAAACACCATATATTTT	CASSLSDSSGNTIYF
NA	NA	TRBV27	TRBJ1-1	TGTGCCAGCAGTTTAAAACGGGCGGGAAGGTACACTGAAGCTTTCTTT	CASSLKRAGRYTEAFF